This T cell receptor (beta chain) was observed in a study of human T cells and chemical hapten exposure. The CDR3 covers 20 residues. Germline values: CDR1 SGDLS, CDR2 YYNGEE. V was clipped by 9 bases and J by 1 base; unmatched bases: 22. This clonotype has more than one count but fewer than ten. Its antigen remains unidentified. Study-level findings and limits: Donors' alopecia may make their immune response differ from healthy people's. No change in TCRs above 1 in 1000 frequency was produced by DPC sensitization.

For the library, individual cDNA molecules each received unique molecular identifiers. TCRdb fed the RACE reads into MiXCR, producing one record per CDR3 protein. The repertoire holds approximately 100,000 distinct CDR3 sequences, with 8% to 10% as singletons. This sample's time point: pre-sensitization, week 0. This sample's treatment: therapeutic diphenylcyclopropenone sensitization with weekly scalp DPC. The chain uses TRBV9 and TRBJ2-6, with 7 bases identical to TRBD1. This clonotype was obtained from a woman in her thirties or forties with alopecia areata. Some clones in this sample may be carry-over from other donors' samples. This specimen was whole blood, taken in connection with sensitization to the hapten diphenylcyclopropenone (DPC). The CDR3 region is CATTPHRGQERLSGANVLTF. The CDR3 bases are TGTGCCACTACCCCCCATAGAGGACAGGAACGGTTGTCTGGGGCCAACGTCCTGACTTTC. The whole variable domain, filled in from reference TRBV9 and TRBJ2-6, reads DSGVTQTPKHLITATGQRVTLRCSPRSGDLSVYWYQQSLDQGLQFLIQYYNGEERAKGNILERFSAQQFPDLHSELNLSSLELGDSALYFCATTPHRGQERLSGANVLTFGAGSRLTVL.